These T cell receptor beta chains were read from a single sample in a study of cytomegalovirus exposure and HLA in healthy donors. Data came from immunoSEQ multiplex PCR; TCRdb stores just in-frame clones and leaves some out. The sample has about 190,000 clones, under 85% seen once. The sequencing sample was made of PBMCs. The receptors stem from a woman aged 18-29 years in good health and CMV-seronegative. Each CDR3 is given with its conserved first and last residue. Fields, in order: D gene, clone size, V gene, J gene, CDR3 DNA, CDR3 protein. A D gene is named only where the DNA matches it firmly. The size field is filled for only some rows; it gives once, few, many or a size class.

.	.	TRBV28	TRBJ1-1	TGTGCCAGCAGTTTGGGTTTGGGGGGGGTTGGGAACACTGAAGCTTTCTTT	CASSLGLGGVGNTEAFF
.	few	TRBV5-8	TRBJ2-3	TGTGCCAGCAGCCCGCAAGTCTCGCGGGGTACAGATACGCAGTATTTT	CASSPQVSRGTDTQYF
TRBD1	.	TRBV5-1	TRBJ2-1	TGCGCCAGCAGCTTGGAAACAGGGGACTACAATGAGCAGTTCTTC	CASSLETGDYNEQFF
.	.	TRBV7-3	TRBJ2-6	TGTGCCAGCAGCTTAGCCGGGAGCTCTGGGGCCAACGTCCTGACTTTC	CASSLAGSSGANVLTF
.	.	TRBV9	TRBJ1-4	TGTGCCAGCAGCAGGGATGGAGGGGCGGCTAATGAAAAACTGTTTTTT	CASSRDGGAANEKLFF
TRBD1	.	TRBV15	TRBJ1-6	TGTGCCACCAGCGGCGGGACAGCGTATAATTCACCCCTCCACTTT	CATSGGTAYNSPLHF
.	.	TRBV28	TRBJ1-4	TGTGCCAGCAGTTTCCCAGGCCCTTCTAATGAAAAACTGTTTTTT	CASSFPGPSNEKLFF
TRBD2	.	TRBV19	TRBJ2-3	TGTGCCAGTAGTATCCTCATAGGACTAGCGGGAGAAATAGATACGCAGTATTTT	CASSILIGLAGEIDTQYF
.	.	TRBV30	TRBJ2-1	TGTGCCTGGAGCGATACTCCCCCTTACAATGAGCAGTTCTTC	CAWSDTPPYNEQFF
.	few	TRBV19	TRBJ1-2	TGTGCCAGTCATCTCAGGGGAAGGGAAGGCTACACCTTC	CASHLRGREGYTF
TRBD2	few	TRBV2	TRBJ2-5	TGTGCCGGAAACCTAGCGGGAGGGTTGGAGACCCAGTACTTC	CAGNLAGGLETQYF
.	.	TRBV27	TRBJ1-2	TGTGCCAGCAGTTTTGGAGGAAATAACTATGGCTACACCTTC	CASSFGGNNYGYTF
TRBD2	.	TRBV6-5	TRBJ2-7	TGTGCCAGCAGCCGACTAGCGAACTACGAGCAGTACTTC	CASSRLANYEQYF
.	once	TRBV2	TRBJ1-2	TGTGCCAGCATACCAGGGGCCTCCAATAACTATGGCTACACCTTC	CASIPGASNNYGYTF
.	.	TRBV2	TRBJ1-1	TGTGCCAGCAAACAGGAAGATAACACTGAAGCTTTCTTT	CASKQEDNTEAFF
TRBD1	.	TRBV28	TRBJ1-2	TGTGCCAGCAGTCGACAGGGGAGAGGCGGCTACACCTTC	CASSRQGRGGYTF
.	.	TRBV28	TRBJ2-7	TGTGCCAGCAGTGCGGAGGTGGGCGAGCAGTACTTC	CASSAEVGEQYF
TRBD1	few	TRBV7-3	TRBJ2-2	TGTGCCAGCAGCTCGTCCGGGACAGGCACCGGGGAGCTGTTTTTT	CASSSSGTGTGELFF
.	.	TRBV6-6	TRBJ2-7	TGTGCCAGCAGCCCCCCAGGGGTGGCCCACGAGCAGTACTTC	CASSPPGVAHEQYF
TRBD2	.	TRBV4-3	TRBJ2-4	TGCGCCAGCAGCCAAGGGACTAGCGGGTTTTCCAAAAACATTCAGTACTTC	CASSQGTSGFSKNIQYF
.	.	TRBV9	TRBJ2-1	TGTGCCAGCAGCGTAGAGGGGGTTGTAGGGTCCCCCTACAATGAGCAGTTCTTC	CASSVEGVVGSPYNEQFF
TRBD1	.	TRBV5-6	TRBJ2-5	TGTGCCAGCAGCCCCCAGGGGGCGGTTTGGGAGACCCAGTACTTC	CASSPQGAVWETQYF
.	.	TRBV27	TRBJ2-5	TGTGCCAGCAGTTTCACCGCGAAAGCCCAAGAGACCCAGTACTTC	CASSFTAKAQETQYF
TRBD1	.	TRBV9	TRBJ1-6	TGTGCCAGCAGCGTAGGAGGGACAGTTAATTCACCCCTCCACTTT	CASSVGGTVNSPLHF
TRBD1	once	TRBV28	TRBJ1-2	TGTGCCAGCAGGGGGGGACAGGGAGTTAGCGGCTACACCTTC	CASRGGQGVSGYTF
.	.	TRBV7-9	TRBJ2-7	TGTGCCAGCAGCTTAAGCGGGTATAGGGCCAACTCCTACGAGCAGTACTTC	CASSLSGYRANSYEQYF
TRBD1	.	TRBV27	TRBJ1-1	TGTGCCAGCAGTTTAATGACAGGGGGGATGAACACTGAAGCTTTCTTT	CASSLMTGGMNTEAFF
TRBD2	.	TRBV5-1	TRBJ2-3	TGCGCCAGCAGCCCGACTAGCGGGAGTTTGATAGATACGCAGTATTTT	CASSPTSGSLIDTQYF
.	.	TRBV9	TRBJ2-7	TGTGCCAGCAGCGCCGGACTGAACTCCTACGAGCAGTACTTC	CASSAGLNSYEQYF
.	few	TRBV4-3	TRBJ2-1	TGCGCCAGCAGCCAAGTTAATCGGCGGGGAAACAATGAGCAGTTCTTC	CASSQVNRRGNNEQFF
.	few	TRBV18	TRBJ1-5	TGTGCCAGCTCACCACTCCAAGGGGAAAATCAGCCCCAGCATTTT	CASSPLQGENQPQHF
TRBD2	large	TRBV6-4	TRBJ2-2	TGTGCCAGCAGTGACTCCCTAGCGGGAGGGGACACCGGGGAGCTGTTTTTT	CASSDSLAGGDTGELFF
TRBD2	.	TRBV6-5	TRBJ2-1	TGTGCCAGCAGTTGGACTAGCAGCTACAATGAGCAGTTCTTC	CASSWTSSYNEQFF
TRBD2	.	TRBV6-4	TRBJ2-5	TGTGCCAGCAGGGGTAAGTGGGGGGGTTTGTACCAAGAGACCCAGTACTTC	CASRGKWGGLYQETQYF
.	.	TRBV19	TRBJ1-1	TGTGCCAGTAGTTTGGACAGCATGAACACTGAAGCTTTCTTT	CASSLDSMNTEAFF
TRBD2	.	TRBV19	TRBJ2-6	TGTGCCAGTAACCCCCTGGGGGGGAATTCTGGGGCCAACGTCCTGACTTTC	CASNPLGGNSGANVLTF
.	.	TRBV7-2	TRBJ1-1	TGTGCCAGCTTCCGAGGGAACACTGAAGCTTTCTTT	CASFRGNTEAFF
.	.	TRBV7-3	TRBJ2-6	TGTGCCAGCAGCCCCCAATCTGGGGCCAACGTCCTGACTTTC	CASSPQSGANVLTF
.	.	TRBV19	TRBJ1-5	TGTGCCAGTAGTATCAGGGGCAATCAGCCCCAGCATTTT	CASSIRGNQPQHF
TRBD2	once	TRBV10-3	TRBJ2-7	TGTGCCATCAGTGAGTCGATAACAGCCGGGACTAGCAGACAGCAGTACTTC	CAISESITAGTSRQQYF